The TCR beta chain described here comes from a study of shared clonotypes between healthy human individuals. Across the whole study: Three CD4 naive, three CD4 memory, two CD8 naive and one CD8 memory plate were used per donor.

Some clones are missing from TCRdb's copy, which holds only in-frame ones; the method was immunoSEQ multiplex PCR. The table records roughly 2 million clones, around 95% of them present only once. Germline V gene data show CDR1 as SGHRS and CDR2 as YFSETQ. V dropped 5 bases and J dropped 12 bases, with 18 bases sitting between them. This CDR3 region has 13 residues. This sequence joins TRBV5-1 and TRBJ2-4; D is perhaps TRBD1 (6 bases). Specimen: naive CD4+ T cells sorted from blood. Documented subset: CD45RA+ positively selected. The origin of this receptor is a man younger than 30 in good health. The CDR3 spells CASRGGSETGQYF. The CDR3 bases are TGCGCCAGCAGAGGGGGATCTGAAACCGGTCAGTACTTC.